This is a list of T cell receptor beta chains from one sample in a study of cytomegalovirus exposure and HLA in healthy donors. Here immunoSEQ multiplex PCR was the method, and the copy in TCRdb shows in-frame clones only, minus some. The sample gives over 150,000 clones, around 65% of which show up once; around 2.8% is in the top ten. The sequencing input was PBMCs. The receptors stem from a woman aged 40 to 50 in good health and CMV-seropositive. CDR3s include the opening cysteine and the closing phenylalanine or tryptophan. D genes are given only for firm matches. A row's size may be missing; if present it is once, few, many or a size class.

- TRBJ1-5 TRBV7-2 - CASSLSRGSNQPQHF TGTGCCAGCAGCTTGTCGAGGGGGAGCAATCAGCCCCAGCATTTT
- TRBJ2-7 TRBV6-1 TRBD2 CASSGTKAGTPYEQYF TGTGCCAGCAGTGGTACGAAAGCGGGGACCCCCTACGAGCAGTACTTC
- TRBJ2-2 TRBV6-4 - CASILRGEVLPGELFF TGTGCCAGCATCCTCAGGGGAGAAGTTCTACCCGGGGAGCTGTTTTTT
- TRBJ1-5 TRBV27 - CASSPGGNQPQHF TGTGCCAGCAGTCCAGGGGGCAATCAGCCCCAGCATTTT
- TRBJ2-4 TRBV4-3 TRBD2 CASSQDPGLAGQSAKNIQYF TGCGCCAGCAGCCAAGATCCGGGTCTAGCGGGGCAATCAGCCAAAAACATTCAGTACTTC
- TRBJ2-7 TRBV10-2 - CASRGQVVYEQYF TGCGCCAGCAGGGGCCAGGTGGTCTACGAGCAGTACTTC
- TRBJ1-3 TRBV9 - CASSVDGSSGNTIYF TGTGCCAGCAGCGTAGACGGTAGCTCTGGAAACACCATATATTTT
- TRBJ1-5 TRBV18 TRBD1 CASSPMTGANQPQNF TGTGCCAGCTCACCCATGACAGGGGCCAATCAGCCCCAGAATTTT
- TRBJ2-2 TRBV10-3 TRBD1 CAISPGQGYTGELFF TGTGCCATCAGCCCTGGACAGGGGTACACCGGGGAGCTGTTTTTT
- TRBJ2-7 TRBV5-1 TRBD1 CASSSGQGTYEQYF TGCGCCAGCAGCTCGGGACAGGGAACCTACGAGCAGTACTTC
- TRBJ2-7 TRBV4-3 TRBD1 CASSQWTGSSYEQYF TGCGCCAGCAGCCAGTGGACAGGGAGTTCCTACGAGCAGTACTTC
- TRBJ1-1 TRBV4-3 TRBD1 CASRRDRGLEAFF TGCGCCAGCAGAAGGGACAGGGGTCTTGAAGCTTTCTTT
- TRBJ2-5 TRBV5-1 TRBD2 CASKVAGQETQYF TGCGCCAGCAAGGTAGCGGGGCAAGAGACCCAGTACTTC
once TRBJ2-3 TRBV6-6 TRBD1 CATSDRGHSTDTQYF TGTGCCACCAGTGACAGGGGCCATAGCACAGATACGCAGTATTTT
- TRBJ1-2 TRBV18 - CASSPPQGRGYTF TGTGCCAGCTCACCCCCCCAGGGGCGTGGCTACACCTTC
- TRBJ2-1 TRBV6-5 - CASSYSEGDEQFF TGTGCCAGCAGTTACTCGGAAGGGGATGAGCAGTTCTTC
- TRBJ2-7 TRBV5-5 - CASSFGVSDYYEQYF TGTGCCAGCAGCTTCGGTGTGTCGGACTACTACGAGCAGTACTTC
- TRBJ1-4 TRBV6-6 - CASSPGWPTEKLFF TGTGCCAGCAGCCCAGGGTGGCCCACTGAAAAACTGTTTTTT
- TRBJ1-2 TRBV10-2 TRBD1 CASTSRTGVGDGYTF TGCGCCAGCACCTCCCGGACAGGGGTTGGGGATGGCTACACCTTC
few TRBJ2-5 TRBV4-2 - CASSQAVSETQYF TGTGCCAGCAGCCAAGCGGTTAGCGAGACCCAGTACTTC
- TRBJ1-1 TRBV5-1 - CASSSDTEAFF TGCGCCAGCAGCTCGGACACTGAAGCTTTCTTT
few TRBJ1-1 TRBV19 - CASRPLDRLAPDTEAFF TGTGCCAGTAGGCCCCTCGACAGGTTGGCCCCGGACACTGAAGCTTTCTTT
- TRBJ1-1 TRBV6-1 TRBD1 CASSAGTGGLEAFF TGTGCCAGCAGTGCCGGGACAGGGGGGTTGGAAGCTTTCTTT
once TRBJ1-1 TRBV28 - CASSFLAGRGAEAFF TGTGCCAGCAGTTTCTTGGCGGGCAGGGGCGCTGAAGCTTTCTTT
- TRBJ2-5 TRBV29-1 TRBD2 CSVVGTSGIGGTQYF TGCAGCGTTGTAGGGACTAGCGGGATCGGCGGGACCCAGTACTTC
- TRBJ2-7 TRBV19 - CASSIGAQSYEQYF TGTGCCAGTAGTATAGGCGCACAGTCCTACGAGCAGTACTTC
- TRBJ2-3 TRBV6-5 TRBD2 CASSYGRDTDTQYF TGTGCCAGCAGCTATGGGAGGGACACAGATACGCAGTATTTT
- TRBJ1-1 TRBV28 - CASSPQGIEAFF TGTGCCAGCAGTCCACAGGGCATTGAAGCTTTCTTT
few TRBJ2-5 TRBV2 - CASSASVETQYF TGTGCCAGCAGTGCTTCCGTGGAGACCCAGTACTTC
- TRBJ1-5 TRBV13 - CASSEQGEYQPQHF TGTGCCAGCAGCGAACAGGGAGAGTATCAGCCCCAGCATTTT
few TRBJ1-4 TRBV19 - CASTLMSGSTNEKLFF TGTGCCAGTACCCTAATGAGCGGCTCGACTAATGAAAAACTGTTTTTT
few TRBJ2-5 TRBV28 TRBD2 CASSPGLAGVETQYF TGTGCCAGCAGTCCCGGACTAGCGGGAGTAGAGACCCAGTACTTC
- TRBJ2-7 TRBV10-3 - CAISDTYEQYF TGTGCCATCAGTGACACCTACGAGCAGTACTTC
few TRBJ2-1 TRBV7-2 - CASTTGISNEQFF TGTGCCAGCACCACCGGGATCTCAAATGAGCAGTTCTTC
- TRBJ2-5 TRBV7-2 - CASSLWRKETQYF TGTGCCAGCAGCTTATGGAGGAAAGAGACCCAGTACTTC
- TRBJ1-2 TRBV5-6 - CASIKLLGGANYGYPF TGTGCCAGCATCAAGCTCTTGGGTGGAGCTAACTATGGCTACCCCTTC
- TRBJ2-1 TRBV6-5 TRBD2 CASSYLPSGRAREQFF TGTGCCAGCAGTTACCTCCCTAGCGGGAGGGCTCGAGAGCAGTTCTTC
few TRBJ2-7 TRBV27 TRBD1 CASSNQADRAREQYF TGTGCCAGCAGCAACCAGGCCGACAGGGCTCGCGAGCAGTACTTC
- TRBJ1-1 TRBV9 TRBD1 CASSPRTGLGGFEAFF TGTGCCAGCAGCCCCCGTACGGGGCTAGGGGGCTTTGAAGCTTTCTTT
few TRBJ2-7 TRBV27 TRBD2 CASSLSPSGGDEQYF TGTGCCAGCAGTTTATCACCTAGCGGGGGTGACGAGCAGTACTTC